The 21 T cell receptor beta chains in this list originate from one sample, sequenced in a study of T-cell memory formation after mild COVID-19. TCRdb re-derived calls from the 5' RACE reads in MiXCR, one entry per CDR3 protein. This repertoire shows 130,000 to 150,000 distinct CDR3 sequences, roughly a fifth found once; its top ten account for 2% to 2.5%. The sequenced sample was PBMCs or a T cell subset sorted from them (not recorded which). The receptors were sampled from an adult woman who had mild COVID-19 (a few samples of this study predate the infection). Cell type and time point are not known.

This clonotype was observed a handful of times. This rearrangement joins TRBV29-1 to TRBJ1-1; D is unresolved. With 4 bases removed from V and 12 bases from J, the gap between germline ends came to 12 bases. CDR1 is SQVTM and CDR2 is ANQGSEA in the germline V gene. The CDR3 has 10 residues. The CDR3 sequence: CSVAGGVTFF. The CDR3 DNA is TGCAGCGTTGCAGGCGGGGTTACTTTCTTT. Full variable domain (outside the CDR3, taken from reference TRBV29-1 and TRBJ1-1): SAVISQKPSRDICQRGTSLTIQCQVDSQVTMMFWYRQQPGQSLTLIATANQGSEATYESGFVIDKFPISRPNLTFSTLTVSNMSPEDSSIYLCSVAGGVTFFGQGTRLTVV.

This clonotype was detected only a few times. The V gene is TRBV29-1, the J gene TRBJ1-5; TRBD1 aligns across 8 bases. The CDR3 loop spans 16 amino acids. Looked up from germline, CDR1 is SQVTM and CDR2 is ANQGSEA. V dropped 6 bases and J dropped 0; count of bases not matched to a gene: 10. The CDR3 DNA follows: TGCAGCGTCGGCGGGACAGGAACGTATAGCAATCAGCCCCAGCATTTT. It is translated as CSVGGTGTYSNQPQHF.

This clonotype was recorded a few times. The V gene is TRBV14, the J gene TRBJ2-2, with D possibly TRBD1 on 5 matching bases. The CDR3 loop spans 15 amino acids. With 4 bases removed from V and 4 bases from J, the gap between germline ends came to 13 bases. Germline-derived CDR1 and CDR2 are SGHDN and FVKESK. For the CDR3, the DNA is TGTGCCAGCAGCCCTCAGGCAGGGCCCACCGGGGAGCTGTTTTTT. It yields the protein CASSPQAGPTGELFF.

The chain is built from TRBV4-1 and TRBJ2-3; D may be TRBD2 (5 bases). V shed 2 bases and J shed 1 base, with 13 bases lying between them. This CDR3 comprises 16 residues. Per germline, CDR1 MGHRA and CDR2 YSYEKL. This CDR3 reads CASSQSGSWGTDTQYF. The CDR3 DNA reads as TGCGCCAGCAGCCAATCGGGGTCTTGGGGCACAGATACGCAGTATTTT.

The chain uses TRBV5-1 and TRBJ2-1; 7 bases map to TRBD2. V was clipped by 0 bases and J by 5 bases; unmatched bases: 5. Germline V gene data show CDR1 as SGHRS and CDR2 as YFSETQ. CDR3 length: 15 residues. The CDR3 spells CASSLAGRKDNEQFF. The CDR3 DNA reads as TGCGCCAGCAGCTTGGCCGGGAGGAAGGACAATGAGCAGTTCTTC.

This clonotype has only a few counts. The rearrangement joins TRBV20-1 to TRBJ1-2; the match to TRBD1 covers 9 bases. Germline CDR1 reads DFQATT; CDR2 reads SNEGSKA (reference sequence). The CDR3 sequence is 16 residues long. The junction had 11 bases not matched to a gene; V was cut back by 6 bases and J by 0 bases. This CDR3 reads CSAWGQGEGTNYGYTF. Here the CDR3 DNA reads TGCAGTGCATGGGGACAGGGTGAGGGGACTAACTATGGCTACACCTTC.

There are a few counts of this clonotype. In DNA, the CDR3 is TGTGCCAGCAGTCTCCGACAGGACCTACGGAATGAGCAGTTCTTC. It yields the protein CASSLRQDLRNEQFF. The V gene is TRBV27, the J gene TRBJ2-1; tentative D call: TRBD1 (6 bases). There are 15 residues in the CDR3. Trimming took off 5 bases at V and 7 bases at J, with 18 bases between the two ends. Germline V gene sequence: CDR1 MNHEY, CDR2 SMNVEV (reference sequence).

In its sample, this clonotype was seen a few times. The chain employs TRBV20-1 and TRBJ2-7; 8 bases fit TRBD1. The CDR3 is 15 amino acids. V shed 0 bases, J shed 3 bases, and the junction held 7 bases outside the gene matches. CDR1 is DFQATT, CDR2 SNEGSKA, per germline (reference sequence). CDR3 sequence reads: CSARDLGTGFYEQYF. The CDR3 DNA is TGCAGTGCTAGAGATTTGGGGACAGGTTTCTACGAGCAGTACTTC.

This clonotype came up a few times. This rearrangement joins TRBV7-3 to TRBJ1-2; 9 bases are a match to TRBD1. This CDR3 is 15 amino acids long. V gave up 3 bases and J gave up 3 bases; unmatched junction bases: 5. Germline lookup yields CDR1 SGHTA and CDR2 FQGTGA. In DNA, the CDR3 is TGTGCCAGCAGCTTGAAGACAGGGGGGTACTATGGCTACACCTTC. Its translation: CASSLKTGGYYGYTF.

The V gene is TRBV29-1, the J gene TRBJ2-7; D remains ambiguous. Trimming removed 4 bases from V and 6 bases from J, with 13 bases in between. Germline V gene sequence: CDR1 SQVTM, CDR2 ANQGSEA. This CDR3 spans 12 amino acids. The CDR3 region has the DNA TGCAGCGTTGCCCGGTTTACGGGCGAGCAGTACTTC. It encodes CSVARFTGEQYF.

The sample holds a few counts of this clonotype. This chain connects TRBV7-2 to TRBJ2-5; possible D gene TRBD2, 8 bases. This CDR3 comprises 15 residues. Per the germline V gene, CDR1 is SGHTA and CDR2 is FQGNSA. V was clipped by 5 bases and J by 4 bases, with 17 bases between them. The CDR3: CASSLTSAGGETQYF. The CDR3 DNA follows: TGTGCCAGCAGCCTGACTAGCGCAGGGGGAGAGACCCAGTACTTC.

The chain uses TRBV7-9 and TRBJ2-1; 15 nucleotides align to TRBD2. The CDR3 covers 20 residues. Germline V gene data show CDR1 as SEHNR and CDR2 as FQNEAQ (reference sequence). V lost 5 bases to trimming and J lost 8 bases; unmatched junction nucleotides: 19. CDR3 protein: CASSPWTSGRAFEGSYEQFF. CDR3 in DNA: TGTGCCAGCAGCCCCTGGACTAGCGGGAGGGCCTTCGAGGGTAGCTATGAGCAGTTCTTC.

The chain uses TRBV5-1 and TRBJ2-1; 10 bases match TRBD2. V lost 4 bases to trimming and J lost 5 bases; unmatched junction nucleotides: 6. The CDR3 runs 15 residues. The V gene's germline CDR1 is SGHRS and CDR2 YFSETQ. CDR3 residues: CASSPGLAPNNEQFF. CDR3 sequence (DNA): TGCGCCAGCAGCCCGGGACTAGCGCCCAACAATGAGCAGTTCTTC.

A few counts support this clonotype. V and J are TRBV7-3 and TRBJ2-3, with TRBD1 matching 8 bases. V lost 3 bases, J lost 9 bases, and 11 bases stayed unmatched. The CDR3 length is 15 residues. Germline assignment: CDR1 SGHTA and CDR2 FQGTGA. CDR3 sequence (DNA): TGTGCCAGCAGCTTCGGACAGGGTTCCGCACAGACGCAGTATTTT. This translates into CASSFGQGSAQTQYF.

This clonotype has a handful of counts. V is TRBV7-2 and J is TRBJ1-2; D might be TRBD1 (6 bases). Per the germline V gene, CDR1 is SGHTA and CDR2 is FQGNSA. The CDR3 is 14 residues long. The V end lost 4 bases, the J end lost 6 bases, and 15 bases lay between the germline ends. The CDR3 DNA is TGTGCCAGCAGCTCAGCGGGACAACCAAATGGCTACACCTTC. It specifies CASSSAGQPNGYTF.

The chain carries TRBV12-3 or TRBV12-4 and TRBJ2-4; D is unresolved. V lost 7 bases to trimming and J lost 1 base, with 11 bases between them. The CDR3 loop spans 14 amino acids. CDR3 in amino acids: CASTLTPAKNIQYF. Here the CDR3 DNA reads TGTGCCAGCACTTTGACCCCGGCCAAAAACATTCAGTACTTC.

This clonotype appeared a few times. The rearrangement uses TRBV6-5 and TRBJ2-5; 10 bases map to TRBD2. This CDR3 comprises 15 residues. Trimming removed 5 bases from V and 3 bases from J; junction bases left unmatched: 6. Germline V gene sequence: CDR1 MNHEY, CDR2 SVGAGI. CDR3 sequence reads: CASSLLAGEKETQYF. The CDR3 nucleotides read TGTGCCAGCAGTCTCCTAGCGGGAGAAAAAGAGACCCAGTACTTC.

The chain uses TRBV10-3 and TRBJ1-1; D is undetermined. This CDR3 comprises 14 residues. Trimming took off 6 bases at V and 5 bases at J, with 16 bases between the two ends. CDR1 is ENHRY, CDR2 SYGVKD, per germline. CDR3 DNA: TGTGCCATCAGGACGGACGGCAGGCGAACTGAAGCTTTCTTT. It codes for CAIRTDGRRTEAFF.

The chain recombines TRBV7-3 with TRBJ1-6; perhaps TRBD1 as D (5 bases). CDR3 length: 15 residues. V lost 0 bases and J 10 bases, leaving 13 bases between the germline ends. CDR1 SGHTA and CDR2 FQGTGA come from the germline V gene. The CDR3: CASSLTSRVRSPLHF. CDR3 coding DNA: TGTGCCAGCAGCTTAACGAGCAGGGTTCGGTCACCCCTCCACTTT.

This clonotype has just a few counts. J is TRBJ2-1 and V is TRBV12-3 or TRBV12-4, with 13 bases identical to TRBD2. The CDR3 loop spans 19 amino acids. Germline trimming cut 5 bases from V and 5 bases from J; bases unmatched to any gene: 15. CDR3 in amino acids: CASSRTGFSGTSGNNEQFF. In DNA form, the CDR3 reads TGTGCCAGCAGTCGGACAGGTTTTTCCGGGACTAGCGGGAACAATGAGCAGTTCTTC.

This clonotype showed up just once. This chain connects TRBV24-1 to TRBJ1-6, with D uncertain. V lost 1 base, J lost 0 bases, and 21 bases lay in between. This CDR3 contains 21 residues. The germline gives CDR1 KGHDR, CDR2 SFDVKD. Here the CDR3 DNA reads TGTGCCACCAGTGATTTTCGGCGGCGGATTATCCCAAGCTCCTATAATTCACCCCTCCACTTT. It specifies CATSDFRRRIIPSSYNSPLHF.